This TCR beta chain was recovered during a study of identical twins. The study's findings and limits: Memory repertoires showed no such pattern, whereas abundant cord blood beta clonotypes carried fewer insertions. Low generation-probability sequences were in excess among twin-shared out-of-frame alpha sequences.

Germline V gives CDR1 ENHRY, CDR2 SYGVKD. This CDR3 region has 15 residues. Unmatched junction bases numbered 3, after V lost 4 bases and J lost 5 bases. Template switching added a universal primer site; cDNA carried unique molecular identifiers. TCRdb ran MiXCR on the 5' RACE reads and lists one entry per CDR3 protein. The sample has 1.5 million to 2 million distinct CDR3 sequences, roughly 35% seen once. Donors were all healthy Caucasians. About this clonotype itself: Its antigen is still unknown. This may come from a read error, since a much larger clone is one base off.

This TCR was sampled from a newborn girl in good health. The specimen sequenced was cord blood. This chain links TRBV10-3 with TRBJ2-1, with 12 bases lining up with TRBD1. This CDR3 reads CAISGRDRGHNEQFF. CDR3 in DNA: TGTGCCATCAGTGGCCGGGACAGGGGGCACAATGAGCAGTTCTTC.